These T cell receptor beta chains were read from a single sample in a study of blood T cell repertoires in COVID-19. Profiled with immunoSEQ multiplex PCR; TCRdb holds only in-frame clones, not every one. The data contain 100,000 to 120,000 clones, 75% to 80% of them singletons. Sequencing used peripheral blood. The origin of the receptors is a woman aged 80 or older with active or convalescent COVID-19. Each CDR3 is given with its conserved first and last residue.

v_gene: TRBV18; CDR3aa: CASSRLIGQDVMNTEAFF
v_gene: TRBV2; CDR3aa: CASRTGVNTEAFF
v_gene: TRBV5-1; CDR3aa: CASSSQTSGRAWETQYF
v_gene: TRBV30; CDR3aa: CAWSVQASYNQPQHF
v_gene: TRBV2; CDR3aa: CASRFPIGQGETQNTEAFF
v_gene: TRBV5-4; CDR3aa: CASSVSGRITGELFF
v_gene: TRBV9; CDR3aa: CASSVSGLTDTQYF
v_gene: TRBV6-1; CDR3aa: CASSDRQGGEQYF
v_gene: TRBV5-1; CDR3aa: CASSFRTGDYEQYF
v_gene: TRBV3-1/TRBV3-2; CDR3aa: CASSQVVASDTQYF
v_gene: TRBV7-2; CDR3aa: CASSLIFETQYF
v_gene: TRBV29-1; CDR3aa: CSVGNEGAYNEQFF
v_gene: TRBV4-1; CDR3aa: CASSQGLGLAGISSYNEQFF
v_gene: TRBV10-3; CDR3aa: CAISGASGLTDTQYF
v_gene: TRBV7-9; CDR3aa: CASSLDRGLRDEAFF
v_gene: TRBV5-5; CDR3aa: CASSPTANTGELFF
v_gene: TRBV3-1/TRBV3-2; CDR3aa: CASSPPLGGAGNTIYF
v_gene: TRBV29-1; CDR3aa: CSVVWYSNTEAFF
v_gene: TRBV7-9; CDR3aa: CASSLAPTANYGYTF
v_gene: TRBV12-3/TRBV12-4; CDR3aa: CASSLWSGTEAFF
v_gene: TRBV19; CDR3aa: CASAGIFNQPQHF
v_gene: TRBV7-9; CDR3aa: CASSLGVFRRYSNQPQHF